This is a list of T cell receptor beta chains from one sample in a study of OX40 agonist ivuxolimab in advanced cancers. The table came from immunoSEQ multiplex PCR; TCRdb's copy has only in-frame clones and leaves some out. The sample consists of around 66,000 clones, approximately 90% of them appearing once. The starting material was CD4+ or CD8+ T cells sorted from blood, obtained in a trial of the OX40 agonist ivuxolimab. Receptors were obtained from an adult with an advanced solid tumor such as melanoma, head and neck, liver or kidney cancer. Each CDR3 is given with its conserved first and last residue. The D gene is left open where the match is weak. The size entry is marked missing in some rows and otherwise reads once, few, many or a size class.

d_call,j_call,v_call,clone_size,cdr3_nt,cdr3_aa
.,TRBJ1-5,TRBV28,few,TGTGCCAGCAGTTTATGGGGTGGGCAAACAAACCTGTATCAGCCCCAGCATTTT,CASSLWGGQTNLYQPQHF
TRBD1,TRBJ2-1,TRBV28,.,TGTGCCAGCAGTTTTGCCGGGACAGGGGCCTACAATGAGCAGTTCTTC,CASSFAGTGAYNEQFF
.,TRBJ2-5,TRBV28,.,TGTGCCAGCAGTTTAGACGGGACCCAGTACTTC,CASSLDGTQYF
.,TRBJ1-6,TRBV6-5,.,TGTGCCAGCCAAGAGAAGGGGTCAACGGCACCCCTCCACTTT,CASQEKGSTAPLHF
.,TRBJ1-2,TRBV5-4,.,TGTGCCAGCAGCTTGGGGCTCCAGGTCTATGGCTACACCTTC,CASSLGLQVYGYTF
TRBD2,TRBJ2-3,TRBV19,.,TGTGCCAGTAGTTCTAGCGGCGCCGCTAGAAGCACAGATACGCAGTATTTT,CASSSSGAARSTDTQYF
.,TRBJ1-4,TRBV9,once,TGTGCCAGCAGCGTAGAAACAGGAGCACGTGAAAAACTGTTTTTT,CASSVETGAREKLFF
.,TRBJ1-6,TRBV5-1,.,TGCGCCAGCTCCCGGGGGGGGGCAAGTAATTCACCCCTCCACTTT,CASSRGGASNSPLHF
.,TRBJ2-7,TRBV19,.,TGTGCCTCGAGAGGGGCAGCTGCCTACGAGCAGTACTTC,CASRGAAAYEQYF
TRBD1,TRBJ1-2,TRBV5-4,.,TGTGCCAGCAGGCAGCAGGGGGCCGACTATGGCTACACCTTC,CASRQQGADYGYTF
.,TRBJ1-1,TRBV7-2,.,TGTGCCAGCAGCCGAGAGGTGAACACTGAAGCTTTCTTT,CASSREVNTEAFF
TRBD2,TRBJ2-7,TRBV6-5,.,TGTGCCAGCAGCTACGGGACTAGCAATACCTACGAGCAGTACTTC,CASSYGTSNTYEQYF
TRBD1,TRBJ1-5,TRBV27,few,TGTGCCAGCAGTTTCGGGGGGACAGGGGCGAATCAGCCCCAGCATTTT,CASSFGGTGANQPQHF
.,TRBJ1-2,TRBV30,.,TGTGCCTGGAGTTCAGGCCGCTATGGCTACACCTTC,CAWSSGRYGYTF